These 27 T cell receptor beta chains were all obtained from the same sample, sequenced in a study of T-cell memory formation after mild COVID-19. One entry per CDR3 protein, called by TCRdb with MiXCR from the 5' RACE reads. This sample has roughly 190,000 distinct CDR3 sequences, with roughly a tenth found just once. Sample: PBMCs or a T cell subset sorted from them (not recorded which). The source is a man between 18 and 35 years old who had mild COVID-19 (a few samples of this study predate the infection). Cell type and time point are not known.

This clonotype was picked up many times. CDR3 bases: TGCGCCAGCAGCTTGGGAGGGGGCGGCACTGAAGCTTTCTTT. Amino acids: CASSLGGGGTEAFF. The V call is TRBV5-1, the J call TRBJ1-1; TRBD1 matches at 7 bases. The CDR3 is 14 amino acids. V trimming: 0 bases; J trimming: 4 bases; junction bases outside the gene matches: 3. The germline V gene has CDR1 SGHRS and CDR2 YFSETQ.

For this clonotype: Its ends do not fully match the called genes, so a read error is possible. The chain joins TRBV6-6 to TRBJ1-4; 9 positions agree with TRBD1. This CDR3 comprises 15 residues. Germline CDR1 and CDR2: MNHNY and SVGAGI (reference sequence). CDR3 region: CASSDSGTGNEKLFF. As DNA, the CDR3 is TGTGCCAGCAGTGACTCCGGGACAGGGAATGAAAAACTGTTTTTT.

This clonotype turned up a few times. The chain joins TRBV7-6 to TRBJ2-5, with D uncertain. The CDR3 runs to 14 residues. In germline, CDR1 is SGHVS, CDR2 FNYEAQ. V dropped 2 bases and J dropped 2 bases, with 9 bases sitting between them. The CDR3 DNA is TGTGCCAGCAGCTTAATGGCAACACAAGAGACCCAGTACTTC. Its translation: CASSLMATQETQYF. The full variable domain, rest sourced from reference TRBV7-6 and TRBJ2-5, is GAGVSQSPRYKVTKRGQDVALRCDPISGHVSLYWYRQALGQGPEFLTYFNYEAQQDKSGLPNDRFSAERPEGSISTLTIQRTEQRDSAMYRCASSLMATQETQYFGPGTRLLVL.

This clonotype was observed a few times. This chain uses TRBV5-1 with TRBJ2-7; 13 positions agree with TRBD2. V gave up 4 bases and J gave up 9 bases; unmatched junction bases: 7. The germline CDR1 and CDR2 sequences are SGHRS and YFSETQ. The CDR3 is made up of 14 amino acids. The CDR3 spells CASSPTSGGAVQYF. CDR3 in DNA: TGCGCCAGCAGCCCCACTAGCGGGGGGGCCGTGCAGTACTTC.

The chain combines TRBV29-1 with TRBJ1-1; maybe TRBD1 (5 bases). Germline loops: CDR1 SQVTM, CDR2 ANQGSEA. V was cut by 7 bases and J by 0 bases, with 12 bases left in between. The CDR3 totals 13 residues. This CDR3 is CSGRQRMNTEAFF. The DNA for the CDR3 is TGCAGCGGGCGACAGAGGATGAACACTGAAGCTTTCTTT.

This clonotype was counted ten times or more. This chain connects TRBV20-1 to TRBJ1-6, with D hard to call. The V end was cut by 4 bases, the J end by 0 bases, with 7 bases between. The germline V gene encodes CDR1 DFQATT and CDR2 SNEGSKA (reference sequence). This CDR3 is 14 amino acids long. The CDR3 loop is CSAIQSSYNSPLHF. For the CDR3, the DNA is TGCAGTGCTATACAGAGCTCCTATAATTCACCCCTCCACTTT.

The chain uses TRBV3-1 and TRBJ2-5; 7 positions agree with TRBD2. Germline values: CDR1 LGHDT, CDR2 YNNKEL (reference sequence). The length of the CDR3 is 17 residues. Unmatched junction bases numbered 13, after V lost 1 base and J lost 5 bases. The CDR3 nucleotides read TGTGCCAGCAGCCAAGGAACGACTAGCCCTAAGCCGGAGACCCAGTACTTC. Protein sequence: CASSQGTTSPKPETQYF.

V is TRBV5-1 and J is TRBJ1-1; D ambiguous. The CDR3 sequence is 16 residues long. Germline V gives CDR1 SGHRS, CDR2 YFSETQ. The V and J ends lost 0 bases and 8 bases respectively, with 20 bases between them. Here the CDR3 DNA reads TGCGCCAGCAGCTTGGCCGGAAGTGGATTGGGTGAAGAAGCTTTCTTT. Residues: CASSLAGSGLGEEAFF.

The chain employs TRBV6-5 and TRBJ1-5; 8 nucleotides agree with TRBD1. Per the germline V gene, CDR1 is MNHEY and CDR2 is SVGAGI. CDR3 length equals 15 residues. V was clipped by 2 bases and J by 5 bases; unmatched bases: 5. This chain's CDR3 is CASSYDRGMDQPQHF. CDR3 in DNA: TGTGCCAGCAGTTACGACAGGGGTATGGATCAGCCCCAGCATTTT.

The sample holds many counts of this clonotype. This chain joins TRBV7-2 and TRBJ2-1; D not resolved. CDR3 length: 12 residues. CDR1 is SGHTA, CDR2 FQGNSA, per germline. V was trimmed by 2 bases and J by 8 bases, leaving 7 bases between them. The CDR3 bases are TGTGCCAGCAGCTTACCGGCCTATGAGCAGTTCTTC. It yields the protein CASSLPAYEQFF.

The J gene is TRBJ2-3, the V gene TRBV10-2; a possible D gene is TRBD2 (5 bases). From germline, CDR1 is WSHSY and CDR2 SAAADI. The CDR3 is 15 amino acids. Between the trimmed V and J ends, which lost 0 bases and 5 bases, there was a span of 12 bases. The CDR3 nucleotides are TGCGCCAGCAGTGAGTCGTGGAAGCGGCAAGATACGCAGTATTTT. This sequence encodes CASSESWKRQDTQYF.

This clonotype was seen more than once but under ten times. This chain links TRBV6-2 or TRBV6-3 with TRBJ2-7; 8 bases map to TRBD1. With V trimmed by 7 bases and J by 6 bases, 11 bases remained unmatched. Per germline, CDR1 MNHEY and CDR2 SVGEGT. This CDR3 is built from 14 residues. CDR3 sequence reads: CASTQGQALGEQYF. CDR3 DNA sequence: TGTGCCAGCACCCAGGGACAGGCTCTTGGCGAGCAGTACTTC.

V is TRBV5-5 and J is TRBJ2-1, with 7 bases aligning to TRBD2. CDR1 is SGHKS and CDR2 is YYEKEE in the germline V gene (reference sequence). This CDR3 contains 15 residues. Trimming cost V 4 bases and J 4 bases; bases outside gene matches: 8. In nucleotides, the CDR3 is TGTGCCAGCAGCCCCGGGCTAGCGGCTTACAATGAGCAGTTCTTC. Its protein product is CASSPGLAAYNEQFF.

The chain recombines TRBV28 with TRBJ2-1; D unresolved. The germline V gene encodes CDR1 MDHEN and CDR2 SYDVKM. The CDR3 is made up of 12 amino acids. V dropped 5 bases and J dropped 4 bases, with 6 bases sitting between them. CDR3 in DNA: TGTGCCAGCAGTCTGACATACAATGAGCAGTTCTTC. It yields the protein CASSLTYNEQFF.

This clonotype was found a few times. This rearrangement joins TRBV6-5 to TRBJ1-1; no firm D call. Trimming pared 0 bases from V and 3 bases from J, leaving 11 bases between. This CDR3 contains 15 residues. Germline V gene lookup returns CDR1 MNHEY and CDR2 SVGAGI. CDR3 residues: CASSYSARVDTEAFF. CDR3 nucleotide sequence: TGTGCCAGCAGTTACTCGGCGCGGGTAGACACTGAAGCTTTCTTT.

The chain couples TRBV7-2 to TRBJ2-1; 12 positions match TRBD2. V was clipped by 2 bases and J by 6 bases; unmatched bases: 2. This CDR3 region has 15 residues. From germline, CDR1 is SGHTA and CDR2 FQGNSA. The CDR3 coding sequence is TGTGCCAGCAGCTTATCACTAGCGGGAGGCAATGAGCAGTTCTTC. It translates to CASSLSLAGGNEQFF.

This clonotype has more than one count but fewer than ten. This chain connects TRBV4-3 to TRBJ1-4; 7 bases are shared with TRBD1. The CDR3 sequence is 15 residues long. Looked up from germline, CDR1 is LGHNA and CDR2 is YSLEER. Trimming cost V 0 bases and J 7 bases; bases outside gene matches: 5. CDR3 DNA sequence: TGCGCCAGCAGCCAAGATTGGACAGGTGGTGAAAAACTGTTTTTT. It yields the protein CASSQDWTGGEKLFF.

This clonotype turned up a few times. V usage is TRBV6-5 and J usage is TRBJ2-6; D not certain. The CDR3 has 18 residues. V lost 5 bases to trimming and J lost 0 bases, with 17 bases between them. Germline CDR1 MNHEY, CDR2 SVGAGI. CDR3 amino acids: CASSPPRTGSSGANVLTF. The CDR3 DNA reads TGTGCCAGCAGTCCCCCGCGGACCGGAAGCTCTGGGGCCAACGTCCTGACTTTC.

The chain employs TRBV7-2 and TRBJ2-3; 15 bases agree with TRBD2. The V gene's germline CDR1 is SGHTA and CDR2 FQGNSA. V dropped 5 bases and J dropped 5; count of bases not matched to a gene: 8. The CDR3 contains 17 residues. CDR3 DNA: TGTGCCAGCAGCCGGACTAGCGGGGGGGGGCGTGAAGATACGCAGTATTTT. This encodes CASSRTSGGGREDTQYF.

This clonotype was detected only a few times. This chain joins TRBV6-5 and TRBJ2-1; the D gene is possibly TRBD1 (5 bases). V shed 5 bases and J shed 9 bases, with 14 bases lying between them. The CDR3 runs to 13 residues. Germline V gene lookup returns CDR1 MNHEY and CDR2 SVGAGI. The CDR3: CASSAPGIREQFF. DNA for the CDR3: TGTGCCAGCAGTGCTCCAGGGATACGTGAGCAGTTCTTC.

The J gene is TRBJ2-6, the V gene TRBV3-1; D is unresolved. The length of the CDR3 is 16 residues. Germline V gene lookup returns CDR1 LGHDT and CDR2 YNNKEL (reference sequence). The V gene lost 1 base and the J gene lost 2 bases, with 9 bases spanning the gap. CDR3 nucleotides: TGTGCCAGCAGCCAAGTTTTCCAGGCTGGGGCCAACGTCCTGACTTTC. Residues: CASSQVFQAGANVLTF. Full variable domain (outside the CDR3, taken from reference TRBV3-1 and TRBJ2-6): DTAVSQTPKYLVTQMGNDKSIKCEQNLGHDTMYWYKQDSKKFLKIMFSYNNKELIINETVPNRFSPKSPDKAHLNLHINSLELGDSAVYFCASSQVFQAGANVLTFGAGSRLTVL.

The rearrangement joins TRBV7-2 to TRBJ1-1; TRBD1 matches 7 bases. This CDR3 region has 15 residues. Trimming took 5 bases from V and 5 from J; bases not matched to a gene: 11. CDR1 and CDR2 (germline): SGHTA, FQGNSA. CDR3 amino acids: CASSPSTGLETEAFF. The CDR3 nucleotides read TGTGCCAGCAGCCCGTCGACAGGGCTGGAGACTGAAGCTTTCTTT.

J is TRBJ2-7 and V is TRBV10-3; D remains unclear. This CDR3 region has 12 residues. Trimming took 6 bases from V and 6 from J, leaving 12 bases between them. Germline CDR1 reads ENHRY; CDR2 reads SYGVKD. CDR3 protein: CAISDARPEQYF. For the CDR3, the DNA is TGTGCCATCAGCGACGCTCGTCCCGAGCAGTACTTC.

This clonotype was picked up a small number of times. The chain uses TRBV7-9 and TRBJ2-7, with a tentative D call TRBD1 (5 bases). The CDR3 spans 12 residues. The germline gives CDR1 SEHNR, CDR2 FQNEAQ (reference sequence). V was cut by 5 bases and J by 6 bases, with 11 bases left in between. The CDR3 loop is CASSTQGPEQYF. The CDR3 region has the DNA TGTGCCAGCAGCACCCAGGGTCCCGAGCAGTACTTC.

Only a few counts were recorded for this clonotype. The CDR3 is CSSTDARSSYEQYF. The DNA for the CDR3 is TGCAGTTCCACGGACGCGAGGAGCTCCTACGAGCAGTACTTC. The rearrangement uses TRBV20-1 and TRBJ2-7; D not certain. The CDR3 is made up of 14 amino acids. Deletions cut 8 bases from V and 0 bases from J, with 17 bases between. Germline V gene data show CDR1 as DFQATT and CDR2 as SNEGSKA (reference sequence).

This clonotype has just a few counts. J is TRBJ2-4 and V is TRBV24-1; weak D call: TRBD2 (5 bases). CDR3 length: 14 amino acids. Germline V CDR1 and CDR2: KGHDR, SFDVKD. V was trimmed by 1 base and J by 6 bases, leaving 9 bases between them. DNA of the CDR3: TGTGCCACCAGTGATTTTCTAGCAGGAAACATTCAGTACTTC. Translated, it gives CATSDFLAGNIQYF.

This clonotype was observed a few times. This rearrangement joins TRBV10-3 to TRBJ2-5, with 8 bases fitting TRBD1. The V gene end was trimmed by 3 bases and the J gene end by 5 bases; junction bases not matched to a gene: 8. This CDR3 is built from 15 residues. The germline gives CDR1 ENHRY, CDR2 SYGVKD. CDR3 protein: CAISDYGDRLETQYF. As DNA, the CDR3 is TGTGCCATCAGTGATTACGGGGACAGGTTGGAGACCCAGTACTTC.